What follows is one T cell receptor (beta chain) and its context. The data derive from a study of blood T cell repertoires in COVID-19. The germline gives CDR1 MRHNA, CDR2 SNTAGT. The CDR3 extends over 16 amino acids. V lost 3 bases and J lost 3, with 17 bases in between. Clones were sequenced by immunoSEQ multiplex PCR, and TCRdb holds only the in-frame ones, with some missing. Here the sample spans more than 250,000 clones, almost 85% being singletons. The rearrangement links TRBV6-4 to TRBJ1-2, with D maybe TRBD1 (5 bases). The sequenced material came from peripheral blood. The TCR comes from a man in his fifties with active or convalescent COVID-19. The CDR3 sequence is CASSEVCRGVDYGYTF. The CDR3 region has the DNA TGTGCCAGCAGTGAAGTCTGTCGGGGGGTGGACTATGGCTACACCTTC.